One and the same sample provided the 5 T cell receptor beta chains below, sequenced in a study of blood T cell repertoires in COVID-19 (dated by TCRdb to between 2020 and 2021). The method was the immunoSEQ multiplex PCR assay. TCRdb took over this immuneACCESS table, retaining in-frame rearrangements with V and J assigned. Such tables are incomplete; in checked studies, under half of the missing clones stem from an unresolved V gene, and the remainder is unexplained. This sample gives some 150,000 clones in total; around 88% of them show up just once. The ten largest clones capture 1.5% to 1.7% of the sample. Sequencing input: peripheral blood. The receptors here all came from a woman aged 55-70 years with acute or convalescent COVID-19.

The chain uses TRBV12-5 and TRBJ2-1; tentatively, D is TRBD2 (7 bases). The V end was cut by 7 bases, the J end by 3 bases, with 16 bases between. CDR1 is LGHNT and CDR2 is FRNRAP in the germline V gene. The CDR3 runs 15 residues. CDR3 nucleotides: TGTGCTAGTGCTCTGGGGGGGGGCCACTACAATGAGCAGTTCTTC. Protein: CASALGGGHYNEQFF.

About this clone: Germline is not matched at one junction end, which may reflect a read error. This chain uses TRBV7-7 with TRBJ2-2, with 8 bases fitting TRBD2. CDR1 and CDR2 (germline): SSHAT, FNYEAQ (reference sequence). CDR3 length: 18 amino acids. This CDR3 is CASRISLFGAGGLMELFF. The CDR3 region has the DNA TGTGCTAGCAGGATCTCACTATTCGGGGCGGGGGGATTGATGGAGCTGTTTTTT. Drawing the rest from reference TRBV7-7 and TRBJ2-2, the complete variable domain is GAGVSQSPRYKVTKRGQDVTLRCDPISSHATLYWYQQALGQGPEFLTYFNYEAQPDKSGLPSDRFSAERPEGSISTLTIQRTEQRDSAMYRCASRISLFGAGGLMELFFGEGSRLTVL.

The J gene is TRBJ2-1, the V gene TRBV7-2; no definite D call. This CDR3 is 16 amino acids long. Trimming cost V 1 base and J 0 bases, with 10 bases left between them. Germline CDR1 and CDR2: SGHTA and FQGNSA. As DNA, the CDR3 is TGTGCCAGCAGCTTAGGCGGCGTAAGCTCCTACAATGAGCAGTTCTTC. Its translation: CASSLGGVSSYNEQFF. Supplemented by reference TRBV7-2 and TRBJ2-1, the full variable domain reads GAGVSQSPSNKVTEKGKDVELRCDPISGHTALYWYRQSLGQGLEFLIYFQGNSAPDKSGLPSDRFSAERTGGSVSTLTIQRTQQEDSAVYLCASSLGGVSSYNEQFFGPGTRLTVL.

A note on this clone: An end of the junction does not agree with germline; a read error may underlie this. The V call is TRBV18, the J call TRBJ1-2; TRBD1 might be the D (5 bases). The CDR3 is 15 amino acids. Germline V gene data show CDR1 as KGHSH and CDR2 as LQKENI. The CDR3: CASSPQGTGSDGYTF. The CDR3, as DNA: TGTGCCAGCTCACCGCAGGGAACTGGGTCGGATGGTTACACCTTC.

The chain has TRBV4-1 and TRBJ2-5; 15 bases fit TRBD2. Germline V gene lookup returns CDR1 MGHRA and CDR2 YSYEKL. This CDR3 has 18 amino acids. The junction had 8 bases not matched to a gene; V was cut back by 1 base and J by 5 bases. DNA for the CDR3: TGCGCCAGCAGCCAAGTCGACCTCGGACTAGCGGGAGGGGAGACCCAGTACTTC. It yields the protein CASSQVDLGLAGGETQYF.